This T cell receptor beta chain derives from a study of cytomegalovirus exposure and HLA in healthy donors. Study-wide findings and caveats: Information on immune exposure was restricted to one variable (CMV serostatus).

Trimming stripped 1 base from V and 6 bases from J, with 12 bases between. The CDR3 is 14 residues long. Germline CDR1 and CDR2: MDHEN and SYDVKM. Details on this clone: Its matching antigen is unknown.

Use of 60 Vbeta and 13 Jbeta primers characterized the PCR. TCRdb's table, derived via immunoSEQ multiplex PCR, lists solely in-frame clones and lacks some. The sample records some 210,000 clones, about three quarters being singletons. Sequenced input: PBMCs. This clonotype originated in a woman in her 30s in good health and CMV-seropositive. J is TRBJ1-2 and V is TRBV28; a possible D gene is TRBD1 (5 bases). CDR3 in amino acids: CASSLSGRGNGYTF. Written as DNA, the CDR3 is TGTGCCAGCAGTTTATCGGGTAGGGGTAATGGCTACACCTTC.